Many counts were recorded for the clone carrying this T cell receptor beta chain. Its antigen is currently unknown. The data originate from a study of tumor-infiltrating lymphocytes in primary liver carcinoma. Background on the study: Patients underwent surgical resection for primary liver carcinoma. The tumors, T1-T3 N0M0 lesions, were 4.2 to 10 cm across.

Germline V gene data show CDR1 as LGHNA and CDR2 as YNFKEQ. J was trimmed by 6 bases and V by 0 bases; bases with no gene match: 9. The CDR3 has 17 amino acids. Blood RNA originated from unsorted whole blood, with germline DNA additionally extracted. Patients carried chronic HBV infection without prior treatment. Broader study findings: Bulk unsorted sampling precluded comparing CD4+ and CD8+ repertoires.

The investigators made TCR beta cDNA from approximately 510 ng total RNA, using a constant-region primer. TCR beta libraries came from three nested multiplex PCR rounds using slightly modified ARM-PCR. Investigators reported that the first two PCR rounds, at around 9 cycles each, used TRBV1-TRBV30 forward primers with a C-beta reverse primer. Via MiXCR, TCRdb re-called the multiplex PCR reads, giving one row per CDR3 protein. The sample lists about 200,000 distinct CDR3 sequences, almost 65% occurring once. The clonotype was recovered from an older woman with primary liver carcinoma and hepatitis B virus infection. Source material: peripheral blood. V usage is TRBV4-2 and J usage is TRBJ2-2, with 8 bases fitting TRBD2. CDR3 in amino acids: CASSQDVQREYPGELFF. In nucleotides, the CDR3 is TGTGCCAGCAGCCAAGATGTCCAGCGGGAGTACCCCGGGGAGCTGTTTTTT.